This T cell receptor (beta chain) was found in a study of T cell responses to AZD1222 COVID-19 vaccine. Germline assignment: CDR1 SGHDN and CDR2 FVKESK. The trim removed 5 bases at V and 4 bases at J, leaving 4 bases unmatched. This CDR3 has 14 residues. Only in-frame clones appear in the TCRdb table, and some are missing; sequencing was by immunoSEQ multiplex PCR. The profile shows some 150,000 clones, 85% to 95% of them singletons. The chain links TRBV14 to TRBJ2-3, with 9 bases matching TRBD2. Sequenced here: peripheral blood, sampled on day 0 of AZD1222 vaccination. This TCR was sampled from an adult in good health. CDR3 nucleotides: TGTGCCAGCAGCAAAGCGGGAGGTCCAGATACGCAGTATTTT. Encoded protein: CASSKAGGPDTQYF.